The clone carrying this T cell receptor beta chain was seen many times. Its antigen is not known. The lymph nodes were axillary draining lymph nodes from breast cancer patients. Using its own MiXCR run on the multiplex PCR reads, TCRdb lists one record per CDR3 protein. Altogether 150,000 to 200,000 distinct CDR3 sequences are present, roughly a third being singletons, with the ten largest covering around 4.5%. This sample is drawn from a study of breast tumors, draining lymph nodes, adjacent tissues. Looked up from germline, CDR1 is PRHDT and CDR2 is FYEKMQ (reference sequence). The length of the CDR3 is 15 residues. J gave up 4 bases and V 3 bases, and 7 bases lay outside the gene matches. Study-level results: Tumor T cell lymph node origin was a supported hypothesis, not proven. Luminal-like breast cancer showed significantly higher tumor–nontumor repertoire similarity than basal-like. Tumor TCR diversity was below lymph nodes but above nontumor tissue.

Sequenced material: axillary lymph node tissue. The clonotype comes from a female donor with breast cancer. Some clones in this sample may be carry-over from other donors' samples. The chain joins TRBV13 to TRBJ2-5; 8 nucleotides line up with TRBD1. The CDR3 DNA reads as TGTGCCAGCAGCTTTGGACAGGGAATAGGAGAGACCCAGTACTTC. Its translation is CASSFGQGIGETQYF.